These 28 T cell receptor beta chains were sequenced from one sample in a study of identical twins. TCRdb itself ran the 5' RACE reads through MiXCR, one entry per CDR3 protein. The sample yields about 530,000 distinct CDR3 sequences, over 12% seen once. The same data also went into a second study, on yellow fever vaccine responses in identical twins.

Sequencing used CD4+ T cells sorted from blood. The receptors were sampled from a woman aged 18-29 years in good health.

V gene TRBV5-1 combines with J gene TRBJ2-6, with TRBD2 as a possible D gene (6 bases). This CDR3 has 17 residues. CDR1 and CDR2 from the germline V gene are SGHRS and YFSETQ. V was shortened by 4 bases and J by 0 bases, with 14 bases between the two germline ends. CDR3 in amino acids: CASSQAGSSSGANVLTF. CDR3 DNA: TGCGCCAGCAGCCAAGCGGGCTCCAGCTCTGGGGCCAACGTCCTGACTTTC.

The rearrangement uses TRBV20-1 and TRBJ1-2, with 8 bases matching TRBD1. The junction had 5 bases not matched to a gene; V was cut back by 3 bases and J by 8 bases. The CDR3 is 12 amino acids. Germline V gene lookup returns CDR1 DFQATT and CDR2 SNEGSKA (reference sequence). The chain's CDR3 is CSARTGEEGYTF. Here the CDR3 DNA reads TGCAGTGCTAGGACAGGGGAAGAGGGCTACACCTTC.

This clonotype was counted between two and nine times. J is TRBJ2-7 and V is TRBV5-1, with 10 bases that match TRBD2. CDR1 SGHRS and CDR2 YFSETQ come from the germline V gene. The CDR3 totals 15 residues. With V trimmed by 0 bases and J by 6 bases, 6 bases remained unmatched. CDR3 sequence: CASSLEPLAGVEQYF. Written as DNA, the CDR3 is TGCGCCAGCAGCTTGGAGCCGCTAGCGGGAGTCGAGCAGTACTTC.

The chain uses TRBV27 and TRBJ2-5; 8 bases match TRBD2. After removal of 6 bases from V and 2 bases from J, the junction contained 11 bases not matched to a gene. The CDR3 totals 16 residues. CDR1 MNHEY and CDR2 SMNVEV come from the germline V gene (reference sequence). The CDR3: CASSSIQAGEQETQYF. CDR3 coding DNA: TGTGCCAGCAGCTCCATCCAAGCGGGAGAGCAAGAGACCCAGTACTTC.

This chain joins TRBV7-9 and TRBJ2-7, with 8 nucleotides matching TRBD2. Germline CDR1 and CDR2: SEHNR and FQNEAQ (reference sequence). The CDR3 loop spans 14 amino acids. The CDR3 DNA is TGCGCCAGCAGCTTGAGCGGGGGACCTTACGAGCAGTACGTC. Translated, it gives CASSLSGGPYEQYV.

V usage is TRBV25-1 and J usage is TRBJ1-5; the D is unclear. Germline CDR1 is MGHDK and CDR2 is SYGVNS. The CDR3 extends over 14 amino acids. The V and J ends lost 0 bases and 2 bases respectively, with 5 bases between them. For the CDR3, the DNA is TGTGCCAGCAGTGAATACGGGCGCAATCAGCCCCAGCATTTT. It codes for CASSEYGRNQPQHF.

This clonotype appeared a few times. The V gene is TRBV29-1, the J gene TRBJ2-7; 14 bases agree with TRBD2. The CDR3 totals 15 residues. V trimming: 3 bases; J trimming: 5 bases; junction bases outside the gene matches: 6. Germline V gene sequence: CDR1 SQVTM, CDR2 ANQGSEA. The CDR3 sequence is CSVEDPGLAGDEQYF. The DNA for the CDR3 is TGCAGCGTTGAGGATCCGGGACTAGCGGGAGACGAGCAGTACTTC.

This chain uses TRBV10-3 with TRBJ2-2, with TRBD1 as a possible D gene (6 bases). Germline-derived CDR1 and CDR2 are ENHRY and SYGVKD. This CDR3 region has 15 residues. V shed 4 bases and J shed 6 bases, with 15 bases lying between them. The CDR3 sequence is CAISATGSWAGELFF. DNA of the CDR3: TGTGCCATCAGTGCAACAGGGAGTTGGGCCGGGGAGCTGTTTTTT.

Only a few counts were recorded for this clonotype. The CDR3 loop is CASSPAPRDREETQYF. The CDR3 DNA is TGCGCCAGCAGCCCTGCCCCACGGGACAGGGAAGAGACCCAGTACTTC. The chain combines TRBV5-1 with TRBJ2-5; 9 positions agree with TRBD1. CDR1 and CDR2 from the germline V gene are SGHRS and YFSETQ. This CDR3 is 16 amino acids long. Germline trimming cut 4 bases from V and 3 bases from J; bases unmatched to any gene: 10.

This clonotype was counted a few times. This sequence joins TRBV5-1 and TRBJ2-5; tentatively, D is TRBD2 (5 bases). The CDR3 contains 17 residues. CDR1 SGHRS and CDR2 YFSETQ come from the germline V gene. Trimming took off 2 bases at V and 2 bases at J, with 19 bases between the two ends. This CDR3 is CASSFLSGLGSQETQYF. CDR3 sequence (DNA): TGCGCCAGCAGCTTCCTATCGGGGTTGGGTTCGCAAGAGACCCAGTACTTC.

The rearrangement links TRBV6-1 to TRBJ1-5, with D tentatively TRBD1 (6 bases). CDR3 size: 17 residues. Trimming left V 4 bases short and J 9 bases short, with 25 bases between. From germline, CDR1 is MNHNS and CDR2 SASEGT. CDR3: CASSAPDGGSPPSPQHF. In nucleotides, the CDR3 is TGTGCCAGCAGTGCGCCCGACGGGGGCTCCCCGCCATCGCCCCAGCATTTT.

The chain is built from TRBV6-5 and TRBJ2-2, with TRBD2 matching over 10 bases. The CDR3 loop spans 17 amino acids. The V and J ends lost 2 bases and 7 bases, in that order; junction bases with no gene match: 10. Germline assignment: CDR1 MNHEY and CDR2 SVGAGI. Here the CDR3 reads CASSYQPLAGVHGELFF. CDR3 DNA: TGTGCCAGCAGTTACCAGCCCCTAGCGGGAGTTCACGGGGAGCTGTTTTTT.

The V call is TRBV3-1, the J call TRBJ2-4; D unresolved. The CDR3 contains 14 residues. Germline assignment: CDR1 LGHDT and CDR2 YNNKEL (reference sequence). The V end was cut by 1 base, the J end by 14 bases, with 18 bases between. CDR3 nucleotide sequence: TGTGCCAGCAGCCAAGGGTTAAGGCAACCCGATAAGTACTTC. This sequence encodes CASSQGLRQPDKYF.

V and J are TRBV28 and TRBJ1-4; 8 bases match TRBD1. With V trimmed by 3 bases and J by 7 bases, 10 bases remained unmatched. The CDR3 sequence is 16 residues long. In germline, CDR1 is MDHEN, CDR2 SYDVKM. This CDR3 reads CASSLSRGRGGEKLFF. The CDR3 nucleotides read TGTGCCAGCAGTTTGTCCAGGGGGCGAGGCGGTGAAAAACTGTTTTTT.

The chain joins TRBV7-8 to TRBJ2-1, with a possible D match to TRBD2 (7 bases). Germline loops: CDR1 SGHVS, CDR2 FQNEAQ. This CDR3 has 18 residues. The V gene lost 2 bases and the J gene lost 0 bases, with 17 bases spanning the gap. The CDR3 bases are TGTGCCAGCAGCTTAACCCTGGTGCGGGGGCCCTCCTACAATGAGCAGTTCTTC. Translated: CASSLTLVRGPSYNEQFF.

This clonotype came up a few times. V gene TRBV29-1 combines with J gene TRBJ2-3; tentative D call: TRBD2 (6 bases). CDR1 is SQVTM and CDR2 is ANQGSEA in the germline V gene. CDR3 size: 16 residues. V was shortened by 0 bases and J by 1 base, with 14 bases between the two germline ends. CDR3 coding DNA: TGCAGCGTTGAAGACCGACTAGTATTAGGCACAGATACGCAGTATTTT. Its translation is CSVEDRLVLGTDTQYF.

The genes are TRBV20-1 and TRBJ2-3, with 7 bases that match TRBD2. The CDR3 runs to 18 residues. The junction had 18 bases not matched to a gene; V was cut back by 4 bases and J by 2 bases. Germline CDR1 DFQATT, CDR2 SNEGSKA (reference sequence). The CDR3 nucleotides read TGCAGTGCTACCGCTGGAGCGGGGAGGGGCAGGTCCACAGATACGCAGTATTTT. It translates to CSATAGAGRGRSTDTQYF.

This clonotype was recorded at least ten times. The V gene is TRBV3-1, the J gene TRBJ2-1; D is uncertain. The V end lost 0 bases, the J end lost 10 bases, and 7 bases lay between the germline ends. The CDR3 sequence is 12 residues long. Germline CDR1 and CDR2: LGHDT and YNNKEL (reference sequence). The CDR3 loop is CASSQEGREQFF. CDR3 coding DNA: TGTGCCAGCAGCCAAGAGGGTAGGGAGCAGTTCTTC.

This clonotype was seen more than once but under ten times. The rearrangement uses TRBV5-1 and TRBJ2-7, with D perhaps TRBD2 (5 bases). V was trimmed by 2 bases and J by 2 bases, leaving 26 bases between them. Germline V gives CDR1 SGHRS, CDR2 YFSETQ. The CDR3 loop spans 19 amino acids. The CDR3 is CASSFQDTGSSSWAYEQYF. As DNA, the CDR3 is TGCGCCAGCAGCTTCCAAGACACGGGTTCTAGCAGTTGGGCCTACGAGCAGTACTTC.

V is TRBV4-1 and J is TRBJ2-1; 7 bases fit TRBD2. The CDR3 extends over 17 amino acids. Germline V gene sequence: CDR1 MGHRA, CDR2 YSYEKL. Unmatched junction bases numbered 12, after V lost 4 bases and J lost 3 bases. The CDR3 reads CASSPREKRDVYNEQFF. The DNA of the CDR3 is TGCGCCAGCAGCCCCCGGGAGAAGCGGGACGTCTACAATGAGCAGTTCTTC.

This clonotype was seen only a few times. J is TRBJ2-1 and V is TRBV5-6; 13 nucleotides align to TRBD2. CDR1 is SGHDT, CDR2 YYEEEE, per germline. The CDR3 is made up of 18 amino acids. V lost 3 bases to trimming and J lost 3 bases; unmatched junction nucleotides: 9. The CDR3 coding sequence is TGTGCCAGCAGCTGGGGGACTGGGACTAGCGGGGACTACAATGAGCAGTTCTTC. Translated, it gives CASSWGTGTSGDYNEQFF.

Ten or more counts support this clonotype. The chain combines TRBV12-3 or TRBV12-4 with TRBJ2-1; D is uncertain. CDR3 size: 12 residues. The V end lost 3 bases, the J end lost 9 bases, and 9 bases lay between the germline ends. CDR3 in amino acids: CASSFLDTEQFF. In DNA, the CDR3 is TGTGCCAGCAGTTTTTTGGATACTGAGCAGTTCTTC.

This clonotype came up a few times. The chain couples TRBV18 to TRBJ1-1; D possibly corresponds to TRBD1 (5 bases). The length of the CDR3 is 13 residues. The germline V and J ends were trimmed by 6 bases and 3 bases, with 11 bases remaining between them. Germline loops: CDR1 KGHSH, CDR2 LQKENI. The CDR3 protein is CASSFDSHTEAFF. CDR3 in DNA: TGTGCCAGCTCCTTCGACAGCCACACTGAAGCTTTCTTT.

This clonotype appeared a few times. V gene TRBV12-3 or TRBV12-4 combines with J gene TRBJ1-1; D is uncertain. Trimming took off 3 bases at V and 7 bases at J, with 9 bases between the two ends. The CDR3 has 12 residues. CDR3 amino acids: CASSLRAGEAFF. In DNA form, the CDR3 reads TGTGCCAGCAGTTTGAGGGCTGGTGAAGCTTTCTTT.

This clonotype was detected only a few times. The chain has TRBV20-1 and TRBJ2-1, with D tentatively TRBD2 (6 bases). V was pared by 2 bases and J by 5 bases, with 16 bases between. There are 15 residues in the CDR3. Germline V gene lookup returns CDR1 DFQATT and CDR2 SNEGSKA (reference sequence). Written as DNA, the CDR3 is TGCAGTGCTAGAACCGGGCTAGCGATAAACAATGAGCAGTTCTTC. It is translated as CSARTGLAINNEQFF.

The chain recombines TRBV3-1 with TRBJ2-1; 12 bases align to TRBD2. CDR1 LGHDT and CDR2 YNNKEL come from the germline V gene (reference sequence). This CDR3 is 16 amino acids long. V lost 1 base, J lost 11 bases, and 9 bases stayed unmatched. This CDR3 is CASSQGLAGDLEKQFF. CDR3 in DNA: TGTGCCAGCAGCCAAGGACTAGCGGGGGACCTAGAGAAGCAGTTCTTC.

This clonotype was detected many times. The V and J genes are TRBV3-1 and TRBJ2-1; D unclear. This CDR3 comprises 15 residues. Germline V gene data show CDR1 as LGHDT and CDR2 as YNNKEL (reference sequence). Trimming pared 1 base from V and 7 bases from J, leaving 14 bases between. The chain's CDR3 is CASSQGFAGSNEQFF. The CDR3 DNA is TGTGCCAGCAGCCAAGGATTTGCAGGATCGAATGAGCAGTTCTTC.

The chain links TRBV6-1 to TRBJ1-5; D is possibly TRBD1 (5 bases). Trimming pared 6 bases from V and 2 bases from J, leaving 14 bases between. This CDR3 is 15 amino acids long. From germline, CDR1 is MNHNS and CDR2 SASEGT. The CDR3 coding sequence is TGTGCCAGCAGCGCAGGGTTGAACGGCAATCAGCCCCAGCATTTT. It encodes CASSAGLNGNQPQHF.